The 13 T cell receptor beta chains listed next were all sequenced from one sample in a study of T cells in Graves' hyperthyroidism and ophthalmopathy. Researchers amplified the TCR beta CDR3 regions from RNA transcripts. The HTBI set primed first-round TCR CDR3 RT-PCR. MiXCR, run by TCRdb on the multiplex PCR reads, gives a single entry per CDR3 protein. Here the sample spans a few hundred thousand distinct CDR3 sequences, about 45% being singletons. The source material was peripheral blood or thyroid tissue (not recorded which). The receptor set was obtained from an adult woman with Graves' disease, either hyperthyroidism or ophthalmopathy (not recorded which).

This clonotype showed up many times. This chain joins TRBV15 and TRBJ1-1; 7 bases are shared with TRBD1. Unmatched junction bases numbered 5, after V lost 1 base and J lost 3 bases. Germline CDR1 and CDR2: LNHNV and YYDKDF (reference sequence). The CDR3 consists of 15 residues. In nucleotides, the CDR3 is TGTGCCACCAGCAGAGTTAGACAGGGAGACACTGAAGCTTTCTTT. It is translated as CATSRVRQGDTEAFF.

This chain links TRBV20-1 with TRBJ1-3; TRBD1 agrees at 7 bases. Trimming removed 4 bases from V and 3 bases from J; junction bases left unmatched: 9. CDR1 is DFQATT and CDR2 is SNEGSKA in the germline V gene (reference sequence). The CDR3 consists of 15 residues. Here the CDR3 DNA reads TGCAGTGCTACCGGGACAGTCTACTTTGGAAACACCATATATTTT. It translates to CSATGTVYFGNTIYF.

DNA for the CDR3: TGCAGCGTCTCACCGTACGGGGGAATGGGCACTGAAGCTTTCTTT. Translating it yields CSVSPYGGMGTEAFF. This chain connects TRBV29-1 to TRBJ1-1, with a possible D match to TRBD1 (5 bases). CDR1 and CDR2 from the germline V gene are SQVTM and ANQGSEA. The CDR3 is 15 residues long. V was cut by 6 bases and J by 4 bases, with 21 bases left in between.

Many counts were recorded for this clonotype. The V gene is TRBV12-3 or TRBV12-4, the J gene TRBJ1-2; D is ambiguous. The CDR3 is made up of 12 amino acids. Trimming removed 1 base from V and 8 bases from J, with 8 bases in between. In DNA, the CDR3 is TGTGCCAGCAGTTTAGGGACTAAGGGCTACACCTTC. Protein product: CASSLGTKGYTF.

This clonotype was observed many times. The CDR3 here is CASSYSMPDGPSKQYF. The DNA of the CDR3 is TGTGCCAGCAGTTACTCGATGCCCGACGGTCCTTCGAAGCAGTACTTC. V gene TRBV6-6 combines with J gene TRBJ2-7, with D uncertain. The CDR3 is 16 amino acids. V was clipped by 0 bases and J by 8 bases, with 20 bases between them. CDR1 and CDR2 (germline): MNHNY, SVGAGI (reference sequence).

This clonotype was picked up many times. CDR3 sequence reads: CATLDSGSEAFF. CDR3 in DNA: TGTGCCACCCTGGACTCGGGGTCTGAAGCTTTCTTT. V usage is TRBV10-3 and J usage is TRBJ1-1, with unresolved D. Per the germline V gene, CDR1 is ENHRY and CDR2 is SYGVKD. V was clipped by 10 bases and J by 6 bases, with 15 bases between them. The CDR3 extends over 12 amino acids.

Many counts were recorded for this clonotype. This chain connects TRBV20-1 to TRBJ2-5; 10 bases fit TRBD1. Germline CDR1 DFQATT, CDR2 SNEGSKA (reference sequence). J lost 6 bases, V lost 2 bases, and 9 bases had no gene match. The CDR3 totals 15 residues. This CDR3 is CSARPLGQGTKTQYF. The CDR3 nucleotides are TGCAGTGCTAGACCCCTGGGACAGGGGACGAAGACCCAGTACTTC.

This clonotype occurred many times. V usage is TRBV5-4 and J usage is TRBJ1-1; D is possibly TRBD1 (6 bases). CDR1 and CDR2 (germline): SGHNT, YYREEE (reference sequence). With 6 bases removed from V and 5 bases from J, the gap between germline ends came to 14 bases. This CDR3 has 13 residues. The CDR3 DNA reads as TGTGCCAGCATGGAAGGGGGGGGAACTGAAGCTTTCTTT. Amino acids: CASMEGGGTEAFF.

This clonotype came up a few times. The rearrangement uses TRBV7-2 and TRBJ1-1; no clear D. V lost 2 bases and J 14 bases, leaving 12 bases between the germline ends. This CDR3 has 11 amino acids. Per germline, CDR1 SGHTA and CDR2 FQGNSA. CDR3 in DNA: TGTGCCAGCAGCTTATCGGTGACTCCCTTCTTT. It yields the protein CASSLSVTPFF.

In its sample, this clonotype was seen a few times. V and J are TRBV6-1 and TRBJ2-2, with TRBD1 matching 10 bases. Germline CDR1 MNHNS, CDR2 SASEGT. The junction had 13 bases not matched to a gene; V was cut back by 6 bases and J by 3 bases. The CDR3 loop spans 18 amino acids. The CDR3 is CASRQPLGQGKDTGELFF. In DNA form, the CDR3 reads TGTGCCAGCAGACAACCTTTGGGACAGGGGAAGGACACCGGGGAGCTGTTTTTT.

V gene TRBV29-1 combines with J gene TRBJ2-7; 11 bases align to TRBD1. The ends lost 4 bases at V and 3 bases at J; junction bases unmatched: 5. Germline V gives CDR1 SQVTM, CDR2 ANQGSEA. The CDR3 is 14 residues long. CDR3 coding DNA: TGCAGCGTTGGGGTCGGGACAGGGGGCTACGAGCAGTACTTC. This translates into CSVGVGTGGYEQYF.

This clonotype was counted at least ten times. The chain combines TRBV7-2 with TRBJ1-1; D gene ambiguous. The V gene lost 5 bases and the J gene lost 1 base, with 5 bases spanning the gap. This CDR3 contains 12 residues. Germline V gives CDR1 SGHTA, CDR2 FQGNSA. For the CDR3, the DNA is TGTGCCAGCAGCGTGTGGAACACTGAAGCTTTCTTT. Translation: CASSVWNTEAFF.

This clonotype occurred many times. The chain has TRBV19 and TRBJ1-4; no reliable D call. Per germline, CDR1 LNHDA and CDR2 SQIVND (reference sequence). V shed 3 bases and J shed 12 bases, with 11 bases lying between them. The CDR3 length is 12 residues. CDR3 sequence (DNA): TGTGCCAGTAGTATGGGAGTACTCGAACTGTTTTTT. Its translation: CASSMGVLELFF.